The clone carrying this T cell receptor beta chain was detected many times. The V gene's germline CDR1 is PRHDT and CDR2 FYEKMQ (reference sequence). V lost 5 bases, J lost 10 bases, and 17 bases lay in between. The CDR3 loop spans 13 amino acids. The data stem from a study of T cells after yellow fever vaccination. TCRdb reanalysed the 5' RACE reads using MiXCR and keeps one entry per CDR3 protein. The sample contains some 160,000 distinct CDR3 sequences, around 9% of which appear only once. The chain recombines TRBV13 with TRBJ2-5; D perhaps matches TRBD1 (6 bases). This clonotype was obtained from a man younger than 35 who received the YFV17D yellow fever vaccine. The sample in question was CD8+ T cells sorted from PBMCs, obtained 45 days after the yellow fever booster vaccination. The CDR3 loop is CASSRDTAWVQYF. Here the CDR3 DNA reads TGTGCCAGCAGCCGGGACACCGCTTGGGTCCAGTACTTC.